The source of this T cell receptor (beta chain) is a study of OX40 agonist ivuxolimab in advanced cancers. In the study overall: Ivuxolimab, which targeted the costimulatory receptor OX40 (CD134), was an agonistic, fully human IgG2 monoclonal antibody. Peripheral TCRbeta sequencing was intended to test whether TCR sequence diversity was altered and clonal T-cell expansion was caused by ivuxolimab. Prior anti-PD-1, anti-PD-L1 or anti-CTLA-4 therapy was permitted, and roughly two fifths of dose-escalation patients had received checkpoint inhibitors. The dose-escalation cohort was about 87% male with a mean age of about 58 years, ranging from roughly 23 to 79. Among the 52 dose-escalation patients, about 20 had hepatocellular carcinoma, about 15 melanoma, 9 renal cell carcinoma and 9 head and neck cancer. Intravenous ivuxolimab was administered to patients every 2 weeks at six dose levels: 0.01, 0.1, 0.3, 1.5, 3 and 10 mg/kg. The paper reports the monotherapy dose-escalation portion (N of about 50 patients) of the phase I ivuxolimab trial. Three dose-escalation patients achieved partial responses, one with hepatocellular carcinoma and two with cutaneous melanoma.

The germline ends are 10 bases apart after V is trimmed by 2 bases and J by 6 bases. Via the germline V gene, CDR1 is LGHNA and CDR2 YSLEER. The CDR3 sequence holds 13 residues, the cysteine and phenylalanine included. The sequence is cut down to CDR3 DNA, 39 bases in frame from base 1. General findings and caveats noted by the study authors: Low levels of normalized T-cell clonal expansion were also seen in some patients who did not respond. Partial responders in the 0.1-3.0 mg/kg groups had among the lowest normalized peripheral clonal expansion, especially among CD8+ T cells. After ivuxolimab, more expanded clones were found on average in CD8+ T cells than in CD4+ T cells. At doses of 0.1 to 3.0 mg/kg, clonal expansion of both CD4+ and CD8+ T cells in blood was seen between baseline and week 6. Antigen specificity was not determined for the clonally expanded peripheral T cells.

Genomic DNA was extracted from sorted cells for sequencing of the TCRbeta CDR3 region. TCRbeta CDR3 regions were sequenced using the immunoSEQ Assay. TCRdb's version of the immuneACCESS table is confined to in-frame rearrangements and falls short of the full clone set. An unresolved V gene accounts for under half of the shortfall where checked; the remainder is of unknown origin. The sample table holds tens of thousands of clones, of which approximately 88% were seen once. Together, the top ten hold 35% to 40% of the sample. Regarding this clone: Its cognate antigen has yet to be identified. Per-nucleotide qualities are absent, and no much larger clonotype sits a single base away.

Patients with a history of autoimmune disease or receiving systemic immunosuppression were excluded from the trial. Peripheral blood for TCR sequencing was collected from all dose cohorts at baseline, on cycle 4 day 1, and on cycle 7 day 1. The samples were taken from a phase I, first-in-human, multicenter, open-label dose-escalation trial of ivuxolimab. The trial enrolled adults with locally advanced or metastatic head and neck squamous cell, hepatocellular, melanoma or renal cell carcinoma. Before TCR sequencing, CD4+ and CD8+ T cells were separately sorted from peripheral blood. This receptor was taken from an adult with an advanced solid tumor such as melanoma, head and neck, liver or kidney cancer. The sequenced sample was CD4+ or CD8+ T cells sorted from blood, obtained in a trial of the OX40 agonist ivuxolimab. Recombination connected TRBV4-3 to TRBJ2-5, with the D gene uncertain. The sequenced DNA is TGCGCCAGCAGCCAAAGACTTGGAAAGACCCAGTACTTC. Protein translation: CASSQRLGKTQYF.